This passage covers 25 T cell receptor beta chains from one sample sequenced in a study of T cell responses to AZD1222 COVID-19 vaccine. Measured with immunoSEQ multiplex PCR; TCRdb has only the in-frame clones, and not every one. The sample lists about 130,000 clones, approximately 90% occurring once. Sample: peripheral blood, taken on day 0 of AZD1222 vaccination. The receptors stem from an adult in good health.

The chain uses TRBV6-5 and TRBJ1-1; tentatively, D is TRBD1 (6 bases). Germline V gene data show CDR1 as MNHEY and CDR2 as SVGAGI. V lost 5 bases and J lost 8, with 9 bases in between. The CDR3 covers 11 residues. The CDR3 loop reads CASSTDREAFF. The CDR3 bases are TGTGCCAGCAGTACCGACAGGGAAGCTTTCTTT.

CDR3 DNA sequence: TGTGCCAGCAGTTTGGATGCTAGCGGGTTCTACGAGCAGTACTTC. Protein sequence: CASSLDASGFYEQYF. V gene TRBV7-2 combines with J gene TRBJ2-7; TRBD2 aligns across 8 bases. The J segment lost 3 bases and the V segment lost 6 bases, leaving 10 bases of the junction unmatched. The CDR3 totals 15 residues. Per the germline V gene, CDR1 is SGHTA and CDR2 is FQGNSA.

The chain joins TRBV27 to TRBJ2-5, with D perhaps given as TRBD1 or TRBD2 (5 bases each). V gave up 2 bases and J gave up 5 bases, with 15 bases separating them. Germline CDR1 is MNHEY and CDR2 is SMNVEV (reference sequence). The CDR3 extends over 15 amino acids. CDR3 protein: CASSLGRQGGETQYF. The CDR3 coding sequence is TGTGCCAGCAGTTTAGGGCGCCAGGGCGGGGAGACCCAGTACTTC.

This sequence joins TRBV6-1 and TRBJ2-1; tentatively, D is TRBD2 (7 bases). Trimming pared 1 base from V and 0 bases from J, leaving 16 bases between. Germline CDR1 and CDR2: MNHNS and SASEGT. The CDR3 is made up of 18 amino acids. CDR3 protein: CASSEVRGGLSSYNEQFF. The CDR3 DNA follows: TGTGCCAGCAGTGAAGTAAGGGGGGGGCTTAGCTCCTACAATGAGCAGTTCTTC.

The chain recombines TRBV6-6 with TRBJ1-1, with D tentatively TRBD1 (5 bases). Germline CDR1 and CDR2: MNHNY and SVGAGI (reference sequence). The V end lost 8 bases, the J end lost 2 bases, and 9 bases lay between the germline ends. CDR3 length equals 12 residues. The CDR3 spells CASGAVNTEAFF. The DNA for the CDR3 is TGTGCCAGCGGGGCAGTCAACACTGAAGCTTTCTTT.

The chain links TRBV6-4 to TRBJ2-7; 13 nucleotides agree with TRBD2. Trimming cost V 5 bases and J 6 bases; bases outside gene matches: 10. The CDR3 has 16 amino acids. Germline V CDR1 and CDR2: MRHNA, SNTAGT. CDR3 sequence reads: CASSTVGLAGECEQYF. In nucleotides, the CDR3 is TGTGCCAGCAGTACCGTAGGACTAGCGGGAGAGTGCGAGCAGTACTTC.

V and J are TRBV6-1 and TRBJ2-7; D not resolved. The CDR3 sequence is 13 residues long. Germline CDR1 reads MNHNS; CDR2 reads SASEGT. Trimming took off 3 bases at V and 2 bases at J, with 8 bases between the two ends. This CDR3 is CASSDEVAYEQYF. Written as DNA, the CDR3 is TGTGCCAGCAGTGATGAGGTAGCCTACGAGCAGTACTTC.

This chain links TRBV5-1 with TRBJ1-2; D gene uncertain. V was cut by 6 bases and J by 8 bases, with 17 bases left in between. CDR1 and CDR2 (germline): SGHRS, YFSETQ. The CDR3 spans 13 residues. DNA of the CDR3: TGCGCCAGCAACAACCAGGAGACGAAGGGCTACACCTTC. This gives the protein CASNNQETKGYTF.

The chain uses TRBV3-1 (or the pseudogene TRBV3-2) and TRBJ2-3, with D maybe TRBD1 (5 bases). This CDR3 has 14 amino acids. V was pared by 1 base and J by 6 bases, with 11 bases between. The germline V gene encodes CDR1 LGHDT and CDR2 YNNKEL (reference sequence). The CDR3 nucleotides read TGTGCCAGCAGCCAAGTGGCAGGGCCCGATACGCAGTATTTT. As protein: CASSQVAGPDTQYF.

This clone was detected only once. The genes are TRBV10-2 and TRBJ2-7, with D perhaps assigned TRBD1 or TRBD2 (5 bases each). CDR1 WSHSY and CDR2 SAAADI come from the germline V gene. The CDR3 has 14 residues. V lost 7 bases to trimming and J lost 3 bases, with 16 bases between them. In DNA form, the CDR3 reads TGCGCCAGCACCCCGGGACCCGGGATCTACGAGCAGTACTTC. Protein: CASTPGPGIYEQYF.

This clone was seen a single time. The V and J genes are TRBV6-1 and TRBJ1-2, with D possibly being TRBD1 (5 bases). Germline assignment: CDR1 MNHNS and CDR2 SASEGT. Trimming took off 1 base at V and 8 bases at J, with 17 bases between the two ends. The CDR3 is made up of 15 amino acids. CDR3 region: CASSEVGGRGGGYTF. In DNA, the CDR3 is TGTGCCAGCAGTGAAGTCGGAGGTCGGGGCGGGGGCTACACCTTC.

This sequence joins TRBV19 and TRBJ2-7; 12 nucleotides line up with TRBD2. V lost 5 bases, J lost 3 bases, and 5 bases stayed unmatched. Germline CDR1 reads LNHDA; CDR2 reads SQIVND (reference sequence). CDR3 length equals 15 residues. CDR3 amino acids: CASSAPTSGSYEQYF. CDR3 DNA: TGTGCCAGTAGTGCTCCGACTAGCGGGAGCTACGAGCAGTACTTC.

CDR3 protein: CATSRRDPGAEQYF. CDR3 in DNA: TGTGCCACCAGCAGACGGGACCCCGGTGCGGAGCAGTACTTC. This sequence joins TRBV15 and TRBJ2-7; D may correspond to TRBD1 or TRBD2 (5 bases each). The CDR3 sequence is 14 residues long. V was clipped by 2 bases and J by 7 bases, with 15 bases between them. Germline V lookup: CDR1 LNHNV, CDR2 YYDKDF (reference sequence).

This chain connects TRBV18 to TRBJ1-1, with 7 positions matching TRBD1. Losses at the gene ends were 4 bases for V and 4 bases for J; bases not matched to a gene: 6. CDR3 length: 14 residues. Germline assignment: CDR1 KGHSH and CDR2 LQKENI. The CDR3, as DNA: TGTGCCAGCTCACAGGGAACAGGGGTCACTGAAGCTTTCTTT. Translation: CASSQGTGVTEAFF. The full variable domain, rest sourced from reference TRBV18 and TRBJ1-1, is NAGVMQNPRHLVRRRGQEARLRCSPMKGHSHVYWYRQLPEEGLKFMVYLQKENIIDESGMPKERFSAEFPKEGPSILRIQQVVRGDSAAYFCASSQGTGVTEAFFGQGTRLTVV.

This chain uses TRBV5-4 with TRBJ1-3; unclear D gene. V was clipped by 0 bases and J by 4 bases, with 8 bases between them. This CDR3 is 14 amino acids long. The germline V gene encodes CDR1 SGHNT and CDR2 YYREEE (reference sequence). This CDR3 reads CASSLEGFGNTIYF. The CDR3 region has the DNA TGTGCCAGCAGCTTGGAGGGATTCGGAAACACCATATATTTT.

V usage is TRBV27 and J usage is TRBJ2-4; 13 positions match TRBD2. Germline values: CDR1 MNHEY, CDR2 SMNVEV (reference sequence). This CDR3 comprises 24 residues. Germline trimming cut 3 bases from V and 0 bases from J; bases unmatched to any gene: 23. As DNA, the CDR3 is TGTGCCAGCAGTTTTACCATACCCTCCCGGACTAGCGGGAGAAGTGGACAAGCCAAAAACATTCAGTACTTC. It encodes CASSFTIPSRTSGRSGQAKNIQYF.

The chain couples TRBV14 to TRBJ2-1; TRBD1 is a possible D gene (5 bases). The CDR3 is 13 amino acids. Germline V gene data show CDR1 as SGHDN and CDR2 as FVKESK. The V end lost 5 bases, the J end lost 3 bases, and 8 bases lay between the germline ends. Here the CDR3 reads CASSTTVYNEQFF. DNA for the CDR3: TGTGCCAGCAGCACGACAGTCTACAATGAGCAGTTCTTC.

The chain has TRBV4-3 and TRBJ1-2; D gene uncertain. Per germline, CDR1 LGHNA and CDR2 YSLEER. V shed 0 bases and J shed 8 bases, with 16 bases lying between them. This CDR3 is built from 15 residues. The CDR3 reads CASSQERSSAVGYTF. The DNA of the CDR3 is TGCGCCAGCAGCCAAGAGCGGTCGTCAGCGGTCGGCTACACCTTC.

The rearrangement links TRBV28 to TRBJ1-2; 7 bases align to TRBD1. V lost 8 bases and J lost 8; bases outside the gene matches: 14. Germline V gives CDR1 MDHEN, CDR2 SYDVKM. This CDR3 is 14 amino acids long. The CDR3: CASGAGGLELGYTF. CDR3 DNA: TGTGCCAGCGGAGCAGGGGGGCTGGAGTTAGGCTACACCTTC.

The chain recombines TRBV12-3 or TRBV12-4 with TRBJ2-7; possibly TRBD2 for D (6 bases). V shed 4 bases and J shed 5 bases, with 9 bases lying between them. CDR3 length: 12 residues. The CDR3 DNA sequence: TGTGCCAGCAGTTCCCCGGGAGACGAGCAGTACTTC. Translated, it gives CASSSPGDEQYF.

The chain uses TRBV7-2 and TRBJ2-7, with 9 bases that match TRBD2. The CDR3 runs 16 residues. Looked up from germline, CDR1 is SGHTA and CDR2 is FQGNSA. V lost 2 bases, J lost 5 bases, and 10 bases stayed unmatched. The CDR3 is CASSLTGTSPRNEQYF. The CDR3 DNA sequence: TGTGCCAGCAGCTTAACCGGGACTAGCCCGCGGAACGAGCAGTACTTC.

The rearrangement uses TRBV5-1 and TRBJ2-2; 7 bases map to TRBD2. CDR3 size: 17 residues. Trimming cost V 0 bases and J 1 base; bases outside gene matches: 6. The V gene's germline CDR1 is SGHRS and CDR2 YFSETQ. CDR3 residues: CASSLGPSGLNTGELFF. CDR3 coding DNA: TGCGCCAGCAGCTTGGGTCCTAGCGGCTTGAACACCGGGGAGCTGTTTTTT.

DNA for the CDR3: TGTGCCAGTAGCCCGGGGACAGTGAACACTGAAGCTTTCTTT. Protein sequence: CASSPGTVNTEAFF. The chain joins TRBV19 to TRBJ1-1; TRBD1 aligns across 7 bases. The CDR3 totals 14 residues. V gave up 6 bases and J gave up 0 bases; unmatched junction bases: 4. Germline lookup yields CDR1 LNHDA and CDR2 SQIVND (reference sequence).

J is TRBJ1-1 and V is TRBV12-5, with TRBD1 as a possible D gene (6 bases). V lost 6 bases to trimming and J lost 5 bases, with 16 bases between them. The CDR3 has 14 residues. Germline V lookup: CDR1 LGHNT, CDR2 FRNRAP. CDR3 sequence reads: CASGGQGSRTEAFF. The CDR3 bases are TGTGCTAGTGGGGGGCAGGGGAGTCGGACTGAAGCTTTCTTT.

The genes are TRBV5-4 and TRBJ2-7; D unclear. This CDR3 has 12 amino acids. With 9 bases removed from V and 6 bases from J, the gap between germline ends came to 16 bases. CDR1 and CDR2 (germline): SGHNT, YYREEE (reference sequence). DNA for the CDR3: TGTGCCACTTCTTCGGTGCTCGGCGAGCAGTACTTC. Protein product: CATSSVLGEQYF.